Below, one T cell receptor beta chain is given with its context. This clonotype has a count of ten or more. Its binding antigen is unknown. No much larger clonotype is one base removed from it; base qualities were not supplied. The data originate from a study of T cells after yellow fever vaccination (dated by TCRdb to the late 2010s). Regarding the research as a whole: The SMART-Seq v4 Ultra Low Input RNA kit was used to prepare libraries from fractions with low cell numbers. To follow T-cell clones before and after primary and booster YFV17D yellow fever vaccination, bulk TCR alpha and beta repertoires were sequenced over time. The cohort comprised two healthy male donors, one aged 18 to 29 and one aged 30 to 40 years. Blood was drawn at multiple timepoints before and after primary and secondary immunization, with bulk PBMC replicates and cell subsets isolated. Overall results and qualifications from the work: A small share of clonotypes occurred in both CD4 and CD8 compartments, likely arising from convergent recombination. After the booster, most of the clones that had expanded following primary vaccination were detected again (around 95% of CD4 and 80% to 90% of CD8), which suggests that memory was broadly maintained. Computational filtering was needed because FACS-sorted repertoires could contain abundant contaminating clonotypes from the bulk population. Compared with the primary T-cell response, the secondary T-cell response was faster but weaker, reaching its peak on day 5 rather than on day 15. Only two donors were included in the study, so the extent to which the findings can be generalized is limited.

CDR1 and CDR2 (SGHRS, YFSETQ) derive from the germline V gene. Inclusive of the bounding cysteine and phenylalanine, the CDR3 is 14 residues long. Just CDR3 DNA is preserved here, 42 bases in frame from base 1. V drops 0 bases and J drops 2 bases, leaving 9 bases in between. Read against the paper, the sample's treatment or condition label means: live attenuated yellow fever vaccine strain. PBMCs were isolated from peripheral blood using a standard Ficoll-Paque protocol. CD4 and CD8 T-cell fractions were isolated with Dynabeads CD4 and CD8 positive selection kits. TriZol was used to extract RNA from bulk PBMCs, from CD4 and CD8 fractions, and from dextramer-positive and dextramer-negative fractions. TCR cDNA was made using 5'RACE template switching, a step that added a universal primer site and unique molecular identifiers. Priming for cDNA synthesis came from both the TCR alpha and TCR beta constant segments. Library amplification used two PCR steps, and the second PCR step added sample barcodes and sequencing adapters. Sequencing of libraries was performed on Illumina HiSeq 2500 (2x100 bp) or NovaSeq (2x150 bp). The study's processing was this. MIGEC was used to demultiplex reads and collapse the reads into UMI consensus sequences, and MiXCR was used for V(D)J alignment. Clonotypes responding to the vaccine were identified with edgeR on replicate PBMC samples, with the criteria of FDR below 0.01 and a log2 fold change above 5 up to day 15. Bulk clonotypes were assigned CD4 or CD8 identity according to which sequenced CD4 or CD8 repertoire held them at higher abundance. Using fastp trimming at Q25 and MiXCR clonotype assembly, TCRdb reanalyzed the public sequencing data and kept in-frame beta chains. Merged by CDR3 protein, the rows form single entries marked with the most common genes and DNA. TCRdb, not the authors, supplied the V and J calls. The sample contains more than 65,000 distinct CDR3 sequences, about 6% of them found a single time. 2.2% of the sample comes from the top ten.

Sequencing was performed on CD4+ T cells sorted from PBMCs, taken roughly 15 days after the first yellow fever vaccination. The sequence was obtained from a man between 18 and 29 years old who received the YFV17D yellow fever vaccine. In this chain, TRBV5-1 is recombined with TRBJ2-7; the D gene remains uncertain. The DNA reads as follows: TGCGCCAGCAGCTTGGAGGCCGGTCCCTACGAGCAGTACTTC. This encodes CASSLEAGPYEQYF.